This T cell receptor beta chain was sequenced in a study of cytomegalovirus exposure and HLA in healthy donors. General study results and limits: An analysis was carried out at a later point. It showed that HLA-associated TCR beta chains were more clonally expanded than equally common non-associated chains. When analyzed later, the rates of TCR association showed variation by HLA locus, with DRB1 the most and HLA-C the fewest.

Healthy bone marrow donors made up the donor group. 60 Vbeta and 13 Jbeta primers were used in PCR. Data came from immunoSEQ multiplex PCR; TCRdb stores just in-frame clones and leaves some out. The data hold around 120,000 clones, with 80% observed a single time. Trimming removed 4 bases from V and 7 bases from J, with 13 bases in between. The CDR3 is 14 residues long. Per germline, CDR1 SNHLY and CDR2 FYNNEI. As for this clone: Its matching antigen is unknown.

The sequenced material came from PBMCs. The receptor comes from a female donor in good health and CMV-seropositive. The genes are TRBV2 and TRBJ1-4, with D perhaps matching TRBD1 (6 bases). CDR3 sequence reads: CASSGLGASEKLFF. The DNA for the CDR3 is TGTGCCAGCAGTGGTCTGGGGGCTTCTGAAAAACTGTTTTTT.